Here is one T cell receptor beta chain with its context. Its antigen is as yet unknown. No DNA is given; TCRdb re-called the 5' RACE reads and lists each CDR3 protein once. Its table lists over 200,000 distinct CDR3 sequences. Germline CDR1 is SGHTA and CDR2 is FQGTGA. The CDR3 runs to 16 residues. The sample belongs to a study of monozygotic twins with inflammatory bowel disease. Study outcomes and limitations: Healthy co-twins exceeded IBD patients in TCRbeta diversity as measured by inverse Simpson.

The receptor was derived from a human donor with ulcerative colitis or Crohn's disease, or a healthy co-twin of an affected twin (not recorded which). The sequenced material came from blood. The V and J genes are TRBV7-3 and TRBJ2-3; TCRdb selects TRBD2, and the lack of DNA leaves this call unchecked. CDR3 region: CASSLTFGGAPDTQYF.